The 22 T cell receptor beta chains presented below share a single source sample, sequenced in a study of T cells after yellow fever vaccination (dated by TCRdb to between 2017 and 2020). The library came from 5' RACE. TCRdb lists the instrument as Illumina HiSeq 2500. TCRdb trimmed the raw reads at Q25, called clones with MiXCR and kept productive beta chains. Each CDR3 protein appears once, grouped with its most common genes and DNA. A total of around 590,000 distinct CDR3 sequences appear in this sample, 9% to 15% of them only once. Jointly, the top ten make up under 15% of the sample. The treatment or condition label on this specimen signifies: live attenuated yellow fever vaccine strain. The specimen was PBMCs, collected on the day of the yellow fever booster vaccination. These receptors were collected from a man aged 25-45 years who received the YFV17D yellow fever vaccine.

V usage is TRBV24-1 and J usage is TRBJ2-2; D remains unclear. Trimming removed 7 bases at V and 8 bases at J, with 13 bases between. Germline assignment: CDR1 KGHDR and CDR2 SFDVKD. This CDR3 spans 13 amino acids. DNA of the CDR3: TGTGCCACCAGCCAGAAAGATAGAGGGGAGCTGTTTTTT. As protein: CATSQKDRGELFF.

The sample holds a few counts of this clonotype. This sequence joins TRBV11-2 and TRBJ2-5; D gene ambiguous. Germline V gene sequence: CDR1 SGHAT, CDR2 FQNNGV. Trimming stripped 1 base from V and 5 bases from J, with 14 bases between. The CDR3 runs to 15 residues. CDR3: CASSLARASWETQYF. In DNA form, the CDR3 reads TGTGCCAGCAGCTTAGCCCGAGCTTCGTGGGAGACCCAGTACTTC.

This clonotype was found a few times. CDR3 sequence reads: CSATKVEDGTDTQYF. The CDR3 nucleotides are TGCAGTGCTACTAAGGTTGAGGACGGCACAGATACGCAGTATTTT. The rearrangement uses TRBV20-1 and TRBJ2-3; D gene unclear. CDR3 size: 15 residues. V was cut by 4 bases and J by 1 base, with 15 bases left in between. Germline values: CDR1 DFQATT, CDR2 SNEGSKA (reference sequence).

This chain connects TRBV6-2 or TRBV6-3 to TRBJ2-3; 7 nucleotides agree with TRBD1. Germline lookup yields CDR1 MNHEY and CDR2 SVGEGT. This CDR3 comprises 12 residues. With 4 bases clipped from V and 9 bases from J, the junction kept 4 bases outside the gene matches. The CDR3 sequence is CASSSTGPTQYF. CDR3 nucleotides: TGTGCCAGCAGTTCGACAGGGCCCACGCAGTATTTT.

This clonotype came up a few times. This rearrangement joins TRBV7-9 to TRBJ2-7, with D unclear. The V end lost 1 base, the J end lost 5 bases, and 12 bases lay between the germline ends. CDR1 and CDR2 from the germline V gene are SEHNR and FQNEAQ (reference sequence). The CDR3 runs 14 residues. DNA for the CDR3: TGTGCCAGCAGCTTAGGGAGTCAGCTCAACGAGCAGTACTTC. It specifies CASSLGSQLNEQYF.

V usage is TRBV10-3 and J usage is TRBJ2-7; 9 bases agree with TRBD1. CDR1 ENHRY and CDR2 SYGVKD come from the germline V gene. This CDR3 spans 14 amino acids. V gave up 3 bases and J gave up 6 bases; unmatched junction bases: 6. The CDR3 DNA sequence: TGTGCCATCAGTGAACCGGGACAGGGTTTCGAGCAGTACTTC. It encodes CAISEPGQGFEQYF.

In this sample, this clonotype turned up a few times. The gene calls are TRBV15 and TRBJ2-1; tentatively, D is TRBD2 (5 bases). Per germline, CDR1 LNHNV and CDR2 YYDKDF (reference sequence). V lost 8 bases, J lost 0 bases, and 14 bases lay in between. This CDR3 spans 15 amino acids. The CDR3 DNA follows: TGTGCCACCGCCACGGACTTAAGCTCCTACAATGAGCAGTTCTTC. This codes for CATATDLSSYNEQFF.

This clonotype occurred many times. V usage is TRBV5-6 and J usage is TRBJ1-2; D perhaps matches TRBD1 (6 bases). This CDR3 region has 12 residues. Germline V gene sequence: CDR1 SGHDT, CDR2 YYEEEE. Trimming removed 4 bases from V and 11 bases from J, with 15 bases in between. The CDR3 coding sequence is TGTGCCAGCAGCATTTCCAGGACAGCTTACACCTTC. It specifies CASSISRTAYTF.

The V gene is TRBV11-2, the J gene TRBJ2-7; 7 bases map to TRBD2. The junction had 9 bases not matched to a gene; V was cut back by 4 bases and J by 3 bases. CDR1 and CDR2 from the germline V gene are SGHAT and FQNNGV. CDR3 length: 15 amino acids. The CDR3 DNA is TGTGCCAGCAGCTCCCGGGATAGCGGGTACTACGAGCAGTACTTC. Translation: CASSSRDSGYYEQYF.

In its sample, this clonotype was seen a few times. V and J are TRBV6-5 and TRBJ1-1, with TRBD1 identical over 8 bases. The CDR3 consists of 15 residues. Germline V gene lookup returns CDR1 MNHEY and CDR2 SVGAGI. V gave up 2 bases and J gave up 10 bases; unmatched junction bases: 12. The CDR3 reads CASSYRAQGAGGAFF. In DNA, the CDR3 is TGTGCCAGCAGTTACAGGGCCCAGGGGGCGGGTGGAGCTTTCTTT.

This clonotype was recorded many times. V gene TRBV20-1 combines with J gene TRBJ2-7, with 7 bases identical to TRBD2. The V gene's germline CDR1 is DFQATT and CDR2 SNEGSKA (reference sequence). V lost 4 bases and J lost 6; bases outside the gene matches: 9. This CDR3 is 13 amino acids long. In nucleotides, the CDR3 is TGCAGTGCTATTCGGGGACTATTGAGCGAGCAGTACTTC. This sequence encodes CSAIRGLLSEQYF.

This clonotype was picked up a small number of times. The chain joins TRBV7-2 to TRBJ1-2, with no clear D. This CDR3 has 15 residues. The V end lost 6 bases, the J end lost 6 bases, and 20 bases lay between the germline ends. Germline V gives CDR1 SGHTA, CDR2 FQGNSA. CDR3 residues: CASRPKEGEVDGYTF. The CDR3 nucleotides are TGTGCCAGCAGACCCAAGGAAGGAGAGGTGGATGGCTACACCTTC.

This clonotype came up a few times. The chain couples TRBV2 to TRBJ2-7; 8 positions agree with TRBD1. The CDR3 is 14 residues long. V shed 7 bases and J 1 base; nucleotides not matched to a gene: 6. CDR1 is SNHLY, CDR2 FYNNEI, per germline. CDR3 in amino acids: CASKDRVSSYEQYF. Written as DNA, the CDR3 is TGTGCCAGCAAGGACAGGGTTTCGTCCTACGAGCAGTACTTC.

The sample holds a few counts of this clonotype. The chain carries TRBV7-2 and TRBJ2-7; 12 nucleotides agree with TRBD2. J lost 4 bases, V lost 0 bases, and 4 bases had no gene match. The germline V gene encodes CDR1 SGHTA and CDR2 FQGNSA. The CDR3 runs 16 residues. The CDR3 spells CASSLAASGRAYEQYF. CDR3 sequence (DNA): TGTGCCAGCAGCTTAGCGGCTAGCGGGAGGGCGTACGAGCAGTACTTC. Full variable domain (outside the CDR3, taken from reference TRBV7-2 and TRBJ2-7): GAGVSQSPSNKVTEKGKDVELRCDPISGHTALYWYRQSLGQGLEFLIYFQGNSAPDKSGLPSDRFSAERTGGSVSTLTIQRTQQEDSAVYLCASSLAASGRAYEQYFGPGTRLTVT.

This clonotype was seen repeatedly, ten times or more. CDR3 nucleotides: TGTGCCAGCAGTATGGGACGGCTCTACAATGAGCAGTTCTTC. Protein sequence: CASSMGRLYNEQFF. The chain couples TRBV12-3 or TRBV12-4 to TRBJ2-1; perhaps D is TRBD1 or TRBD2 (5 bases each). Trimming removed 5 bases at V and 3 bases at J, with 11 bases between. This CDR3 is 14 amino acids long.

The rearrangement joins TRBV20-1 to TRBJ2-5; 11 nucleotides agree with TRBD2. Germline V lookup: CDR1 DFQATT, CDR2 SNEGSKA (reference sequence). This CDR3 is 15 amino acids long. The J segment lost 5 bases and the V segment lost 5 bases, leaving 10 bases of the junction unmatched. The CDR3 region is CSAGPTSGSRETQYF. CDR3 nucleotides: TGCAGTGCTGGCCCAACTAGCGGGAGTAGGGAGACCCAGTACTTC.

This clonotype has more than one count but fewer than ten. The rearrangement joins TRBV7-2 to TRBJ2-5, with D perhaps matching TRBD1 (6 bases). Deletions cut 1 base from V and 1 base from J, with 13 bases between. Looked up from germline, CDR1 is SGHTA and CDR2 is FQGNSA. The CDR3 length is 16 residues. The CDR3 loop is CASSLGMGAVQETQYF. In DNA, the CDR3 is TGTGCCAGCAGCTTAGGGATGGGGGCAGTCCAAGAGACCCAGTACTTC.

The chain couples TRBV18 to TRBJ1-6; TRBD1 is a possible D gene (6 bases). The length of the CDR3 is 15 residues. V was pared by 2 bases and J by 11 bases, with 16 bases between. CDR1 and CDR2 from the germline V gene are KGHSH and LQKENI. The CDR3 sequence is CASSPVDSSVAPLHF. In nucleotides, the CDR3 is TGTGCCAGCTCACCAGTGGACAGCTCGGTCGCACCCCTCCACTTT.

This chain joins TRBV7-2 and TRBJ2-1; 8 nucleotides agree with TRBD2. CDR1 and CDR2 from the germline V gene are SGHTA and FQGNSA. V was pared by 3 bases and J by 4 bases, with 5 bases of the junction left unmatched. This CDR3 spans 15 amino acids. The chain's CDR3 is CASSLLAGQYNEQFF. DNA for the CDR3: TGTGCCAGCAGCTTGCTAGCGGGCCAATACAATGAGCAGTTCTTC.

This clonotype was observed at least ten times. The rearrangement links TRBV28 to TRBJ1-6; TRBD1 is a possible D gene (5 bases). Germline V lookup: CDR1 MDHEN, CDR2 SYDVKM. CDR3 size: 12 residues. The V and J ends lost 7 bases and 12 bases respectively, with 13 bases between them. This CDR3 reads CASTPPRGPLHF. The CDR3 nucleotides read TGTGCCAGCACCCCTCCAAGGGGACCCCTCCACTTT.

The V and J genes are TRBV12-3 or TRBV12-4 and TRBJ2-6; D perhaps matches TRBD1 (6 bases). The CDR3 sequence is 20 residues long. Trimming removed 6 bases at V and 0 bases at J, with 24 bases between. CDR3 DNA: TGTGCCAGCAGCCCTCCCGGGACATTAGGCATGCACTCTGGGGCCAACGTCCTGACTTTC. Amino acid sequence: CASSPPGTLGMHSGANVLTF.

This clonotype was seen many times. The chain has TRBV19 and TRBJ2-1; D possibly matches TRBD1 or TRBD2 (6 bases each). Per the germline V gene, CDR1 is LNHDA and CDR2 is SQIVND (reference sequence). The V gene lost 4 bases and the J gene lost 6 bases, with 19 bases spanning the gap. This CDR3 has 16 residues. The CDR3 here is CASSTLAKTGLNEQFF. The CDR3 DNA follows: TGTGCCAGTAGTACACTAGCAAAAACAGGGCTCAATGAGCAGTTCTTC.